This TCR beta chain was sequenced during a study of T-cell reconstitution after alpha-beta-depleted transplantation in children. Trimming cost V 0 bases and J 2 bases, with 10 bases left between them. The germline CDR1 and CDR2 sequences are SGHDT and YYEEEE. The CDR3 is 15 amino acids. Molecular barcoding with unique molecular identifiers was used for the TCRbeta library. TCRdb fed the PCR reads into MiXCR, producing one record per CDR3 protein. The sample lists about 270,000 distinct CDR3 sequences, approximately 9.8% occurring once. Sequencing was performed on PBMCs from the stem cell graft donor, taken from the stem cell graft. The receptor comes from a human donor who donated a stem cell graft to a child with SCID. V and J are TRBV5-6 and TRBJ2-3, with D tentatively TRBD1 (5 bases). The CDR3 reads CASSLVQEPTDTQYF. The DNA for the CDR3 is TGTGCCAGCAGCTTGGTACAGGAACCCACAGATACGCAGTATTTT.